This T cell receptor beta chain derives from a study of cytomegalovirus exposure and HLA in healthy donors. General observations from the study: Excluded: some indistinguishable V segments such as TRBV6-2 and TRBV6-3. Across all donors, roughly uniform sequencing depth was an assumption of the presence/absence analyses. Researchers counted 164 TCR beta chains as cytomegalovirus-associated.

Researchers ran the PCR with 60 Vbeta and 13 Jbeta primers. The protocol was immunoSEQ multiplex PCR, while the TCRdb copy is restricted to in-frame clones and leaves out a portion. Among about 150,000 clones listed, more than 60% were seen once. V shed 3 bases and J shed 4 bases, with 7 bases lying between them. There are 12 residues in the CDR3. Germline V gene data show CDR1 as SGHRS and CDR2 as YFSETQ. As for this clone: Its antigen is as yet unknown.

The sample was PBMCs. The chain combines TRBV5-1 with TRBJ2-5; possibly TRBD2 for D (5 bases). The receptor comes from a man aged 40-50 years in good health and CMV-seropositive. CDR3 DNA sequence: TGCGCCAGCAGCTACGAGGGAGAGACCCAGTACTTC. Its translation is CASSYEGETQYF. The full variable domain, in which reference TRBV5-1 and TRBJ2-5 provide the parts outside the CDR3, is KAGVTQTPRYLIKTRGQQVTLSCSPISGHRSVSWYQQTPGQGLQFLFEYFSETQRNKGNFPGRFSGRQFSNSRSEMNVSTLELGDSALYLCASSYEGETQYFGPGTRLLVL.